Shown below are 19 T cell receptor beta chains from a single sample sequenced in a study of blood T cell repertoires in COVID-19. TCRdb's copy holds only in-frame clones and misses some; the assay was immunoSEQ multiplex PCR. This table holds 450,000 to 600,000 clones, approximately 86% found once. Sequenced material: PBMCs or T cells enriched from blood (not recorded which). Every receptor here comes from a woman aged 18-29 years who had recovered from COVID-19.

The DNA for the CDR3 is TGTGCCTGGAGTGGCTCCGGGAGTACTGGGGCCAACGTCCTGACTTTC. Translated, it gives CAWSGSGSTGANVLTF. The rearrangement joins TRBV30 to TRBJ2-6; D might be TRBD2 (6 bases). The V end was cut by 1 base, the J end by 2 bases, with 12 bases between. The CDR3 contains 16 residues. The germline CDR1 and CDR2 sequences are GTSNPN and SVGIG (reference sequence).

The J gene is TRBJ1-6, the V gene TRBV3-1 (or the pseudogene TRBV3-2); TRBD1 aligns across 10 bases. Germline CDR1 is LGHDT and CDR2 is YNNKEL (reference sequence). CDR3 size: 19 residues. V lost 0 bases to trimming and J lost 11 bases; unmatched junction nucleotides: 16. The CDR3 coding sequence is TGTGCCAGCAGCCAAGAAATTAGGGGGACAGGGGAGAACTGGCCACCCCTCCACTTT. It encodes CASSQEIRGTGENWPPLHF.

The J gene is TRBJ2-5, the V gene TRBV7-9; D might be TRBD1 (7 bases). The CDR3 has 17 amino acids. V shed 5 bases and J shed 3 bases, with 22 bases lying between them. Germline V gives CDR1 SEHNR, CDR2 FQNEAQ (reference sequence). The DNA of the CDR3 is TGTGCCAGCAGCCGTGGGGACAGCGGGCCGTCCAAAGAGACCCAGTACTTC. Its translation is CASSRGDSGPSKETQYF.

V gene TRBV6-5 combines with J gene TRBJ1-2; 8 bases are a match to TRBD1. The CDR3 covers 15 residues. V trimming: 5 bases; J trimming: 4 bases; junction bases outside the gene matches: 9. The V gene's germline CDR1 is MNHEY and CDR2 SVGAGI. DNA for the CDR3: TGTGCCAGCAGTCGAAAGGACAGGGCGGGCTATGGCTACACCTTC. It is translated as CASSRKDRAGYGYTF.

This sequence joins TRBV19 and TRBJ1-2, with unresolved D. Germline assignment: CDR1 LNHDA and CDR2 SQIVND (reference sequence). This CDR3 region has 15 residues. V gave up 7 bases and J gave up 4 bases, with 19 bases separating them. The CDR3 spells CASTNTGPGSYGYTF. The CDR3 DNA is TGTGCCAGTACTAACACGGGCCCCGGGAGCTATGGCTACACCTTC. Drawing the rest from reference TRBV19 and TRBJ1-2, the complete variable domain is DGGITQSPKYLFRKEGQNVTLSCEQNLNHDAMYWYRQDPGQGLRLIYYSQIVNDFQKGDIAEGYSVSREKKESFPLTVTSAQKNPTAFYLCASTNTGPGSYGYTFGSGTRLTVV.

This chain links TRBV19 with TRBJ2-7; TRBD2 might be the D (5 bases). Germline CDR1 reads LNHDA; CDR2 reads SQIVND (reference sequence). Trimming stripped 8 bases from V and 1 base from J, with 12 bases between. This CDR3 has 13 residues. CDR3 amino acids: CASSRGLSYEQYF. The DNA of the CDR3 is TGTGCCAGTTCTCGGGGTCTTTCCTACGAGCAGTACTTC. The variable domain in full, with the rest retrieved from reference TRBV19 and TRBJ2-7, is DGGITQSPKYLFRKEGQNVTLSCEQNLNHDAMYWYRQDPGQGLRLIYYSQIVNDFQKGDIAEGYSVSREKKESFPLTVTSAQKNPTAFYLCASSRGLSYEQYFGPGTRLTVT.

On this clone: The sample carries other DNA sequences with the same CDR3. The chain combines TRBV30 with TRBJ1-2; 11 positions agree with TRBD1. This CDR3 region has 14 residues. Unmatched junction bases numbered 4, after V lost 3 bases and J lost 4 bases. The germline CDR1 and CDR2 sequences are GTSNPN and SVGIG (reference sequence). The CDR3 nucleotides are TGTGCCTGGAGGGGGACAGGGGGTTTCTATGGCTACACCTTC. This translates into CAWRGTGGFYGYTF.

The V gene is TRBV6-5, the J gene TRBJ1-2; D is perhaps TRBD1 (6 bases). V gave up 6 bases and J gave up 4 bases, with 12 bases separating them. This CDR3 comprises 13 residues. CDR1 is MNHEY and CDR2 is SVGAGI in the germline V gene. The CDR3 nucleotides read TGTGCCAGCAGCAGGGACACGTCCTATGGCTACACCTTC. Encoded protein: CASSRDTSYGYTF.

The chain has TRBV19 and TRBJ2-2, with 9 bases that match TRBD2. In germline, CDR1 is LNHDA, CDR2 SQIVND (reference sequence). The CDR3 is made up of 16 amino acids. Germline trimming cut 4 bases from V and 6 bases from J; bases unmatched to any gene: 9. CDR3 DNA sequence: TGTGCCAGTAGTACCCTGGCGGGGGGGGCCGCCGGGGAGCTGTTTTTT. Amino acids: CASSTLAGGAAGELFF. Supplemented by reference TRBV19 and TRBJ2-2, the full variable domain reads DGGITQSPKYLFRKEGQNVTLSCEQNLNHDAMYWYRQDPGQGLRLIYYSQIVNDFQKGDIAEGYSVSREKKESFPLTVTSAQKNPTAFYLCASSTLAGGAAGELFFGEGSRLTVL.

The rearrangement uses TRBV6-5 and TRBJ1-2; 9 nucleotides match TRBD1. The CDR3 contains 14 residues. CDR1 and CDR2 from the germline V gene are MNHEY and SVGAGI. J lost 2 bases, V lost 6 bases, and 4 bases had no gene match. CDR3 sequence (DNA): TGTGCCAGCAGCTCCGGGACAGGGAACTATGGCTACACCTTC. Translating gives CASSSGTGNYGYTF.

J is TRBJ2-7 and V is TRBV2; D may be TRBD2 (5 bases). Per the germline V gene, CDR1 is SNHLY and CDR2 is FYNNEI. V was trimmed by 6 bases and J by 6 bases, leaving 15 bases between them. This CDR3 region has 13 residues. CDR3 residues: CASSSGYEGEQYF. For the CDR3, the DNA is TGTGCCAGCAGCTCAGGTTATGAGGGCGAGCAGTACTTC.

This clone has just one count. The chain recombines TRBV2 with TRBJ1-1, with TRBD1 as a possible D gene (5 bases). This CDR3 comprises 13 residues. V gave up 0 bases and J gave up 8 bases, with 10 bases separating them. Germline lookup yields CDR1 SNHLY and CDR2 FYNNEI. The CDR3 coding sequence is TGTGCCAGCAGTGAAGCGCAGGGTGTAGAAGCTTTCTTT. Its translation: CASSEAQGVEAFF.

The chain employs TRBV20-1 and TRBJ2-5, with TRBD2 matching 8 bases. Trimming at V came to 7 bases and at J to 5 bases, leaving 3 bases not matched to a gene. Germline CDR1 and CDR2: DFQATT and SNEGSKA (reference sequence). The CDR3 is 11 amino acids. The CDR3 DNA follows: TGCAGTGTAATAGCGGGGGAGACCCAGTACTTC. Translated: CSVIAGETQYF.

CDR3 DNA: TGTGCCAGCAGCCCCCGGGGGGGTAATTCACCCCTCCACTTT. Protein sequence: CASSPRGGNSPLHF. The chain is built from TRBV6-6 and TRBJ1-6; D perhaps matches TRBD1 (5 bases). The ends were cut back, 6 bases at V and 6 bases at J, with 12 bases in the middle. Germline assignment: CDR1 MNHNY and CDR2 SVGAGI (reference sequence). The CDR3 length is 14 residues.

Note on this clone: Distinct nucleotide sequences in the sample also encode this CDR3. The V call is TRBV9, the J call TRBJ1-2; D not resolved. Germline assignment: CDR1 SGDLS and CDR2 YYNGEE. Trimming cost V 0 bases and J 8 bases, with 8 bases left between them. The CDR3 runs to 12 residues. The CDR3 DNA follows: TGTGCCAGCAGCGTAGTGGGAGGCGGCTACACCTTC. Amino acid sequence: CASSVVGGGYTF.

This chain uses TRBV30 with TRBJ1-3; no firm D call. Germline V gives CDR1 GTSNPN, CDR2 SVGIG (reference sequence). The CDR3 is 14 amino acids. V lost 0 bases and J lost 4, with 10 bases in between. The CDR3 region is CAWSVTVGGNTIYF. As DNA, the CDR3 is TGTGCCTGGAGTGTAACGGTCGGGGGAAACACCATATATTTT.

The chain recombines TRBV2 with TRBJ2-5; maybe TRBD2 (6 bases). CDR1 and CDR2 from the germline V gene are SNHLY and FYNNEI. The CDR3 spans 13 residues. V was pared by 4 bases and J by 4 bases, with 10 bases between. The CDR3 here is CASSVGGLETQYF. CDR3 bases: TGTGCCAGCAGTGTCGGAGGGTTAGAGACCCAGTACTTC.

V usage is TRBV25-1 and J usage is TRBJ1-1; D remains ambiguous. CDR1 is MGHDK and CDR2 is SYGVNS in the germline V gene. V lost 1 base and J 1 base, leaving 7 bases between the germline ends. The CDR3 is 14 amino acids. The CDR3: CASSEWGENTEAFF. In DNA, the CDR3 is TGTGCCAGCAGTGAATGGGGAGAGAACACTGAAGCTTTCTTT.

In DNA form, the CDR3 reads TGTGCCAGCACCTCCGGGGGGGTTGTGAGCGGGGAGCTGTTTTTT. Translation: CASTSGGVVSGELFF. This chain links TRBV11-2 with TRBJ2-2, with 8 bases fitting TRBD2. Germline loops: CDR1 SGHAT, CDR2 FQNNGV. The CDR3 length is 15 residues. V lost 7 bases to trimming and J lost 7 bases; unmatched junction nucleotides: 11.